Listed here is a single T cell receptor beta chain. Generated by immunoSEQ multiplex PCR, the TCRdb table keeps only in-frame clones and is missing some. The table has 150,000 to 200,000 clones, around 93% seen once. This record comes from a study of T cell responses to AZD1222 COVID-19 vaccine. The V end lost 6 bases, the J end lost 8 bases, and 22 bases lay between the germline ends. The CDR3 loop spans 15 amino acids. Germline CDR1 and CDR2: MNHEY and SMNVEV (reference sequence). This rearrangement joins TRBV27 to TRBJ1-2; a possible D gene is TRBD1 (6 bases). The sample consisted of peripheral blood, taken 28 days after the second dose of the MenACWY control vaccine. This TCR derives from an adult who received the MenACWY meningococcal vaccine as a control. The CDR3 loop is CASRAGAGAMGGYTF. In DNA, the CDR3 is TGTGCCAGCAGGGCTGGGGCAGGGGCTATGGGGGGCTACACCTTC.